These 20 T cell receptor beta chains were sequenced from one sample in a study of early T cells in non-severe SARS-CoV-2 infection. TCRdb itself ran the 5' RACE reads through MiXCR, one entry per CDR3 protein. The table shows approximately 66,000 distinct CDR3 sequences, with less than 15% occurring only once. Source material: whole blood. The origin of the receptors is an adult who was a healthcare worker with PCR-confirmed SARS-CoV-2 infection or an uninfected control (not recorded which).

The rearrangement links TRBV29-1 to TRBJ2-5, with TRBD2 matching over 8 bases. Losses at the gene ends were 8 bases for V and 4 bases for J; bases not matched to a gene: 9. This CDR3 is 13 amino acids long. CDR1 and CDR2 from the germline V gene are SQVTM and ANQGSEA. The CDR3 DNA follows: TGCAGCTCGGCGGTGGCGGGAGGAGAGACCCAGTACTTC. This codes for CSSAVAGGETQYF.

This clonotype turned up a few times. The chain recombines TRBV9 with TRBJ1-5; D might be TRBD1 (6 bases). Per germline, CDR1 SGDLS and CDR2 YYNGEE. Trimming removed 4 bases from V and 3 bases from J, with 17 bases in between. There are 16 residues in the CDR3. Here the CDR3 DNA reads TGTGCCAGCAGCCAGGGCCCGTCAGGGGACAATCAGCCCCAGCATTTT. It yields the protein CASSQGPSGDNQPQHF.

The CDR3 is CASSQGGTDNEQFF. The CDR3 coding sequence is TGTGCCAGCAGCCAAGGGGGGACGGACAATGAGCAGTTCTTC. The rearrangement joins TRBV3-1 to TRBJ2-1; perhaps D is TRBD1 or TRBD2 (5 bases each). V was clipped by 1 base and J by 5 bases, with 9 bases between them. Germline CDR1 is LGHDT and CDR2 is YNNKEL (reference sequence). This CDR3 region has 14 residues.

The sample holds many counts of this clonotype. CDR3 amino acids: CATSEGTTNTGELFF. The CDR3 region has the DNA TGTGCCACCAGTGAAGGGACAACGAACACCGGGGAGCTGTTTTTT. This chain joins TRBV24-1 and TRBJ2-2, with a tentative D call TRBD1 (6 bases). The CDR3 has 15 amino acids. Germline assignment: CDR1 KGHDR and CDR2 SFDVKD. V lost 4 bases and J 0 bases, leaving 8 bases between the germline ends.

The V gene is TRBV29-1, the J gene TRBJ2-3; possibly TRBD2 for D (7 bases). Trimming removed 6 bases from V and 3 bases from J, with 22 bases in between. Germline assignment: CDR1 SQVTM and CDR2 ANQGSEA. The CDR3 has 16 residues. The CDR3 is CSVSYRAAGVTDTQYF. CDR3 nucleotide sequence: TGCAGCGTCTCTTACAGGGCTGCGGGAGTAACAGATACGCAGTATTTT.

In its sample, this clonotype is medium-sized (0.01 to 0.1%). This chain connects TRBV7-2 to TRBJ2-2, with D possibly matching TRBD2 (7 bases). The CDR3 has 15 amino acids. The germline CDR1 and CDR2 sequences are SGHTA and FQGNSA. Trimming pared 0 bases from V and 5 bases from J, leaving 10 bases between. CDR3 region: CASSLAGGGTGELFF. The CDR3 DNA is TGTGCCAGCAGCTTAGCGGGAGGGGGGACCGGGGAGCTGTTTTTT. The whole variable domain, remainder taken from reference TRBV7-2 and TRBJ2-2, is GAGVSQSPSNKVTEKGKDVELRCDPISGHTALYWYRQSLGQGLEFLIYFQGNSAPDKSGLPSDRFSAERTGGSVSTLTIQRTQQEDSAVYLCASSLAGGGTGELFFGEGSRLTVL.

The rearrangement uses TRBV6-5 and TRBJ2-7; 7 bases agree with TRBD1. V lost 4 bases, J lost 0 bases, and 12 bases stayed unmatched. Germline assignment: CDR1 MNHEY and CDR2 SVGAGI. The CDR3 runs to 17 residues. This CDR3 is CASSFPTGIRSSYEQYF. The DNA of the CDR3 is TGTGCCAGCAGTTTTCCGACAGGGATAAGGTCCTCCTACGAGCAGTACTTC.

V is TRBV11-2 and J is TRBJ2-5, with 12 bases aligning to TRBD2. CDR1 is SGHAT and CDR2 is FQNNGV in the germline V gene. J gave up 6 bases and V 5 bases, and 4 bases lay outside the gene matches. The CDR3 is 14 residues long. The CDR3, as DNA: TGTGCCAGCAGCCTAGCGGGAGGGCCTCAGACCCAGTACTTC. Translated: CASSLAGGPQTQYF.

This clonotype was seen a handful of times. V gene TRBV4-3 combines with J gene TRBJ2-1; D gene uncertain. V lost 4 bases, J lost 3 bases, and 13 bases lay in between. This CDR3 contains 15 residues. CDR1 and CDR2 (germline): LGHNA, YSLEER. The CDR3 sequence: CASSLVGGRYNEQFF. The DNA for the CDR3 is TGCGCCAGCAGCCTTGTAGGCGGCCGCTACAATGAGCAGTTCTTC.

The chain has TRBV2 and TRBJ2-7; 12 bases match TRBD2. Germline assignment: CDR1 SNHLY and CDR2 FYNNEI. This CDR3 comprises 11 residues. V gave up 6 bases and J gave up 9 bases; unmatched junction bases: 0. CDR3 in amino acids: CASRLAGGQYF. The DNA for the CDR3 is TGTGCCAGCAGACTAGCGGGAGGGCAGTACTTC.

The sample holds many counts of this clonotype. The rearrangement uses TRBV7-9 and TRBJ2-2, with 9 bases identical to TRBD1. Trimming cost V 6 bases and J 3 bases; bases outside gene matches: 11. The CDR3 totals 17 residues. Germline-derived CDR1 and CDR2 are SEHNR and FQNEAQ (reference sequence). CDR3 amino acids: CASRGTPDRGYTGELFF. The CDR3 region has the DNA TGTGCCAGCAGGGGGACGCCCGACAGGGGGTACACCGGGGAGCTGTTTTTT. The complete variable domain, with remaining parts taken from reference TRBV7-9 and TRBJ2-2, reads DTGVSQNPRHKITKRGQNVTFRCDPISEHNRLYWYRQTLGQGPEFLTYFQNEAQLEKSRLLSDRFSAERPKGSFSTLEIQRTEQGDSAMYLCASRGTPDRGYTGELFFGEGSRLTVL.

This clonotype was recorded many times. V and J are TRBV9 and TRBJ2-5; D may be TRBD2 (6 bases). There are 16 residues in the CDR3. The germline V gene has CDR1 SGDLS and CDR2 YYNGEE. V lost 2 bases and J 1 base, leaving 15 bases between the germline ends. CDR3 amino acids: CASSVRGGSPQETQYF. CDR3 DNA: TGTGCCAGCAGCGTTAGAGGAGGGAGTCCCCAAGAGACCCAGTACTTC.

The chain recombines TRBV7-6 with TRBJ2-7; 7 bases are shared with TRBD2. Germline V CDR1 and CDR2: SGHVS, FNYEAQ. This CDR3 region has 17 residues. The V gene end was trimmed by 5 bases and the J gene end by 0 bases; junction bases not matched to a gene: 13. CDR3 DNA sequence: TGTGCCAGCAGCCCCATCGGGGGGACTATACGCTCCTACGAGCAGTACTTC. It yields the protein CASSPIGGTIRSYEQYF.

The chain recombines TRBV11-3 with TRBJ1-4; D possibly corresponds to TRBD1 (6 bases). The germline V gene encodes CDR1 SGHNT and CDR2 YENEEA. The length of the CDR3 is 16 residues. Trimming left V 6 bases short and J 2 bases short, with 16 bases between. The chain's CDR3 is CASSTGAGVTNEKLFF. The CDR3 bases are TGTGCCAGCAGTACGGGGGCAGGGGTCACTAATGAAAAACTGTTTTTT.

CDR3 protein: CASSPRGWSYNSPLHF. The CDR3 coding sequence is TGTGCCAGCAGTCCCCGGGGGTGGTCCTATAATTCACCCCTCCACTTT. The chain uses TRBV28 and TRBJ1-6; TRBD1 is a possible D gene (5 bases). The V end was cut by 5 bases, the J end by 1 base, with 12 bases between. The CDR3 extends over 16 amino acids. In germline, CDR1 is MDHEN, CDR2 SYDVKM.

There are a few counts of this clonotype. The chain combines TRBV4-1 with TRBJ1-3; no clear D. V was cut by 8 bases and J by 4 bases, with 6 bases left in between. CDR3 length: 11 amino acids. Germline V gene data show CDR1 as MGHRA and CDR2 as YSYEKL. The CDR3 nucleotides read TGCGCCAGCCGGACGGGAAACACCATATATTTT. It encodes CASRTGNTIYF.

This clonotype showed up many times. The chain joins TRBV4-1 to TRBJ2-3, with D perhaps TRBD1 (6 bases). The CDR3 totals 15 residues. CDR1 MGHRA and CDR2 YSYEKL come from the germline V gene. The ends were cut back, 0 bases at V and 4 bases at J, with 11 bases in the middle. The CDR3 region has the DNA TGCGCCAGCAGCCAAGAGGACAGATCCGCAGATACGCAGTATTTT. This gives the protein CASSQEDRSADTQYF.

This clonotype was seen repeatedly, ten times or more. The CDR3 coding sequence is TGTGCCAGCAGCAATATACGGAGGGGGACGTCGGCGGGTACGCAGTATTTT. Its protein is CASSNIRRGTSAGTQYF. The J gene is TRBJ2-3, the V gene TRBV5-6; D possibly uses TRBD1 or TRBD2 (6 bases each). Germline CDR1 reads SGHDT; CDR2 reads YYEEEE. V was clipped by 4 bases and J by 8 bases, with 26 bases between them. CDR3 size: 17 residues.

There are many counts of this clonotype. The chain uses TRBV20-1 and TRBJ1-2; D is unresolved. The CDR3 loop spans 11 amino acids. Trimming took 6 bases from V and 5 from J, leaving 10 bases between them. The germline CDR1 and CDR2 sequences are DFQATT and SNEGSKA (reference sequence). CDR3 bases: TGCAGTGCCGCGACTGAGTATGGCTACACCTTC. This translates into CSAATEYGYTF.

Many counts were recorded for this clonotype. The V and J genes are TRBV2 and TRBJ2-7; D gene uncertain. Germline loops: CDR1 SNHLY, CDR2 FYNNEI. The germline V and J ends were trimmed by 8 bases and 2 bases, with 10 bases remaining between them. The CDR3 contains 12 residues. Written as DNA, the CDR3 is TGTGCCAGCTTGGGTAAGGCCTACGAGCAGTACTTC. It encodes CASLGKAYEQYF.